The 13 T cell receptor beta chains below were found in one sample sequenced in a study of blood T cell repertoires in COVID-19. The repertoire was sequenced with immunoSEQ multiplex PCR; TCRdb's copy has only in-frame clones and lacks some. Counted here are 110,000 to 150,000 clones, roughly 88% occurring once; the ten biggest clones make up about 4.5%. Sample: PBMCs or T cells enriched from blood (not recorded which). These receptors all come from a man in his fifties or sixties who had recovered from COVID-19.

The chain recombines TRBV5-1 with TRBJ1-1, with TRBD1 matching 7 bases. J gave up 1 base and V 2 bases, and 5 bases lay outside the gene matches. This CDR3 has 15 residues. The germline V gene encodes CDR1 SGHRS and CDR2 YFSETQ. As DNA, the CDR3 is TGCGCCAGCAGCTTTTGGGGACAGCCGAACACTGAAGCTTTCTTT. Its protein product is CASSFWGQPNTEAFF.

The rearrangement uses TRBV4-1 and TRBJ1-2, with 11 bases that match TRBD1. CDR1 is MGHRA, CDR2 YSYEKL, per germline. This CDR3 region has 16 residues. Unmatched junction bases numbered 7, after V lost 2 bases and J lost 5 bases. The CDR3 sequence: CASSQRTGGAKYGYTF. CDR3 DNA: TGCGCCAGCAGCCAAAGGACAGGGGGCGCGAAGTATGGCTACACCTTC.

This CDR3 is CASSDPRGLANTEAFF. The DNA for the CDR3 is TGTGCCAGCAGTGACCCGAGGGGGCTAGCGAACACTGAAGCTTTCTTT. This rearrangement joins TRBV6-1 to TRBJ1-1, with 7 bases lining up with TRBD1. V trimming: 3 bases; J trimming: 1 base; junction bases outside the gene matches: 8. Looked up from germline, CDR1 is MNHNS and CDR2 is SASEGT. This CDR3 has 16 residues.

The CDR3 DNA follows: TGTGCCAGCTCACCACGGGTCGGCGGGAGGGGCTCCTACGAGCAGTACTTC. This encodes CASSPRVGGRGSYEQYF. The chain links TRBV18 to TRBJ2-7; 9 nucleotides align to TRBD2. CDR1 and CDR2 (germline): KGHSH, LQKENI. The CDR3 is made up of 17 amino acids. V was pared by 1 base and J by 0 bases, with 7 bases of the junction left unmatched.

This chain connects TRBV2 to TRBJ1-1; 10 nucleotides align to TRBD1. The J segment lost 5 bases and the V segment lost 7 bases, leaving 4 bases of the junction unmatched. Germline V CDR1 and CDR2: SNHLY, FYNNEI. The CDR3 contains 13 residues. The CDR3 loop is CASNLDRGTEAFF. CDR3 sequence (DNA): TGTGCCAGCAACTTGGACAGGGGGACTGAAGCTTTCTTT.

The chain employs TRBV5-6 and TRBJ2-3; the D is unclear. Germline CDR1 SGHDT, CDR2 YYEEEE. V gave up 1 base and J gave up 0 bases, with 12 bases separating them. This CDR3 comprises 16 residues. The chain's CDR3 is CASSLYTTASTDTQYF. The CDR3 DNA sequence: TGTGCCAGCAGCTTGTACACGACTGCTAGCACAGATACGCAGTATTTT.

The chain couples TRBV6-2 or TRBV6-3 to TRBJ2-5; possibly TRBD1 for D (5 bases). Trimming shortened V by 6 bases and J by 2 bases, and 16 bases separated the two germline ends. This CDR3 has 15 residues. Germline V gives CDR1 MNHEY, CDR2 SVGEGT. The CDR3 here is CASSLAVRQQETQYF. The CDR3 DNA follows: TGTGCCAGCAGCTTAGCAGTACGACAGCAAGAGACCCAGTACTTC.

CDR3 coding DNA: TGTGCCAGCACCCGGGACAGGGGGGGACGAAACACCTTC. Translating it yields CASTRDRGGRNTF. V usage is TRBV7-2 and J usage is TRBJ1-2; TRBD1 matches 11 bases. Germline V lookup: CDR1 SGHTA, CDR2 FQGNSA. The CDR3 totals 13 residues. Losses at the gene ends were 7 bases for V and 12 bases for J; bases not matched to a gene: 10.

J is TRBJ2-1 and V is TRBV30, with 8 nucleotides matching TRBD2. The CDR3 runs 15 residues. Germline V gene lookup returns CDR1 GTSNPN and CDR2 SVGIG (reference sequence). The trim removed 2 bases at V and 6 bases at J, leaving 9 bases unmatched. CDR3 sequence: CAWSLATSAFNEQFF. The CDR3 region has the DNA TGTGCCTGGAGTTTAGCGACTAGCGCCTTCAATGAGCAGTTCTTC.

The chain combines TRBV27 with TRBJ1-3, with TRBD1 matching 7 bases. The ends lost 7 bases at V and 6 bases at J; junction bases unmatched: 9. The CDR3 contains 14 residues. Germline CDR1 MNHEY, CDR2 SMNVEV (reference sequence). CDR3 sequence (DNA): TGTGCCAGCAAATTAACACAGGGGAAAAACACCATATATTTT. Its translation is CASKLTQGKNTIYF.

The rearrangement joins TRBV11-2 to TRBJ1-4, with D tentatively TRBD1 (6 bases). CDR3 length equals 14 residues. The germline V gene encodes CDR1 SGHAT and CDR2 FQNNGV. Trimming pared 4 bases from V and 7 bases from J, leaving 13 bases between. The CDR3 region is CASSSKTGFEKLFF. Written as DNA, the CDR3 is TGTGCCAGCAGCTCCAAGACAGGCTTTGAAAAACTGTTTTTT. The variable domain in full, with the rest retrieved from reference TRBV11-2 and TRBJ1-4, is EAGVAQSPRYKIIEKRQSVAFWCNPISGHATLYWYQQILGQGPKLLIQFQNNGVVDDSQLPKDRFSAERLKGVDSTLKIQPAKLEDSAVYLCASSSKTGFEKLFFGSGTQLSVL.

This sequence joins TRBV28 and TRBJ1-2; weak D call: TRBD1 (6 bases). The CDR3 length is 13 residues. The germline CDR1 and CDR2 sequences are MDHEN and SYDVKM. Trimming removed 6 bases from V and 8 bases from J, with 16 bases in between. CDR3 bases: TGTGCCAGCAGCAATAACAGGGTAACGGGCTACACCTTC. This sequence encodes CASSNNRVTGYTF.

This clone occurred once. This sequence joins TRBV12-3 or TRBV12-4 and TRBJ1-5, with D unresolved. V was pared by 2 bases and J by 4 bases, with 6 bases between. The CDR3 length is 13 residues. The DNA for the CDR3 is TGTGCCAGCAGTTTATCGGAGAATCAGCCCCAGCATTTT. The encoded protein is CASSLSENQPQHF.